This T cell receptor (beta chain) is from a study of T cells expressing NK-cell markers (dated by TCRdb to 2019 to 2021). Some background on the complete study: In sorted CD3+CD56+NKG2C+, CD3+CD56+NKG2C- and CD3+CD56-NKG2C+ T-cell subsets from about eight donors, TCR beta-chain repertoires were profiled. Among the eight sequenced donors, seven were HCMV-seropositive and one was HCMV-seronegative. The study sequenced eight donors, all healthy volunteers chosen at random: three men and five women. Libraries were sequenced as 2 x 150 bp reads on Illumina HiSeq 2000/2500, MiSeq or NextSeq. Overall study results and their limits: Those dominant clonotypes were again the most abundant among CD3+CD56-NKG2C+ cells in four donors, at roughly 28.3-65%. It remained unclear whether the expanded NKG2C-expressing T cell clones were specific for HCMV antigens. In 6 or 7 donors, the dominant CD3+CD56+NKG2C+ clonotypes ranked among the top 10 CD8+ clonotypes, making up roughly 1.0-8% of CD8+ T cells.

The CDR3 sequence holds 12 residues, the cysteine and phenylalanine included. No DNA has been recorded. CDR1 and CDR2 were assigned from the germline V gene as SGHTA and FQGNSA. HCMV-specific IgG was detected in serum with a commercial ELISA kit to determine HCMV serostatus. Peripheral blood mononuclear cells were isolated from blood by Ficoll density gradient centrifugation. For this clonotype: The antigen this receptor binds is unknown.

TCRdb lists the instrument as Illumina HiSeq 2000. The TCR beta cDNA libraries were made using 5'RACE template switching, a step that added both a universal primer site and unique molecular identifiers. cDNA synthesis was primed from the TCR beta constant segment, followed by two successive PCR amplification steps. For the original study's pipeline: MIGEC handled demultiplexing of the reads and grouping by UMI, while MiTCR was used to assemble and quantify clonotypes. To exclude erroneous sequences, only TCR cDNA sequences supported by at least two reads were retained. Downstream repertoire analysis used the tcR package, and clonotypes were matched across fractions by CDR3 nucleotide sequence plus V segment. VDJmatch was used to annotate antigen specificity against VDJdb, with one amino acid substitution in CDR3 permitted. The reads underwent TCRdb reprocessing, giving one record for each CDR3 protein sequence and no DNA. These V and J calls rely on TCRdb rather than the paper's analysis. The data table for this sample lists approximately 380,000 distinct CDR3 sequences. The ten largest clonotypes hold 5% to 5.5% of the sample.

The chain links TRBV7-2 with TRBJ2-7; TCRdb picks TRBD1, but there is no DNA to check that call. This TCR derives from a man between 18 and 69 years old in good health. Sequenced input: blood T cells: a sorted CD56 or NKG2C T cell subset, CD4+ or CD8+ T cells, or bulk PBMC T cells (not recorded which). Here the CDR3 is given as CASSLRDIEQYF.